The sequence of this T cell receptor beta chain was determined in a study of response to subunit inactivated influenza vaccine. Points from the study as a whole: Authors suggested each seasonal flu vaccination may recruit only limited numbers of new T cells.

Germline V gene lookup returns CDR1 SGHRS and CDR2 YFSETQ. The CDR3 runs 15 residues. Unmatched junction bases numbered 4, after V lost 0 bases and J lost 2 bases. TCRdb ran MiXCR on the RT-PCR reads and lists one entry per CDR3 protein. The repertoire has 400,000 to 650,000 distinct CDR3 sequences, 6.5% to 8% of them found once; the top ten carry around 13%. This clonotype occurred many times. The antigen is undetermined. The chain has TRBV5-1 and TRBJ2-5; 7 bases line up with TRBD1. The specimen was PBMCs from blood, collected roughly 24 months after vaccination. The source is a man aged 50-75 years who received an inactivated influenza vaccine. The DNA of the CDR3 is TGCGCCAGCAGCTTGGGTGGCAGGGGGCAAGAGACCCAGTACTTC. Residues: CASSLGGRGQETQYF.